In its sample, the clone carrying this T cell receptor beta chain was seen a few times. TCRdb passed the reads through MiXCR, listing each CDR3 protein once. The sample lists 250,000 to 300,000 distinct CDR3 sequences, around 25% occurring once. This sample was included in a study of T cell repertoires in cytomegalovirus infection. Across the study: It can be stated that public TCR beta signatures indicated CMV infection as well as a matching HLA type.

This clonotype was sampled from a human donor in good health (CMV status not recorded). Some clones in this sample may be carry-over from other donors' samples. The sequencing input was PBMCs.

The DNA for the CDR3 is TGTGCCAGTAGTCAAAGGGGGCTGGGCACTGAAGCTTTCTTT. Amino acids: CASSQRGLGTEAFF. The V and J genes are TRBV19 and TRBJ1-1, with 7 bases matching TRBD1. CDR1 LNHDA and CDR2 SQIVND come from the germline V gene (reference sequence). V lost 5 bases, J lost 4 bases, and 7 bases stayed unmatched. The length of the CDR3 is 14 residues.